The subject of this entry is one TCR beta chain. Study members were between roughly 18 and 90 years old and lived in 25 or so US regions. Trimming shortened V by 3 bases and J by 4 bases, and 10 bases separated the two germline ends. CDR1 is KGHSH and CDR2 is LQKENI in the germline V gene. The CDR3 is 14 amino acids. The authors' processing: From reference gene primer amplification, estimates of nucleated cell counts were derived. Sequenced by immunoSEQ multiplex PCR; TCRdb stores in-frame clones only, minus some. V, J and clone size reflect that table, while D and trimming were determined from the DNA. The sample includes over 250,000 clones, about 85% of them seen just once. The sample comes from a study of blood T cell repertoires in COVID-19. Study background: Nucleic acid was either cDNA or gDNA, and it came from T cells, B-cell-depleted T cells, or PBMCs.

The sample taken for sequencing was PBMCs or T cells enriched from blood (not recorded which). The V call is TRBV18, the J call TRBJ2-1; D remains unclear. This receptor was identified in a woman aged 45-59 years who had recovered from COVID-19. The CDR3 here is CASSPLVAYNEQFF. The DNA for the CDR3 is TGTGCCAGCTCACCGCTTGTGGCTTACAATGAGCAGTTCTTC.